One sample yielded the 16 T cell receptor beta chains listed below, sequenced in a study of blood T cell repertoires in COVID-19. Only in-frame clones appear in the TCRdb table, and some are missing; sequencing was by immunoSEQ multiplex PCR. Among roughly 250,000 clones, 65% to 80% were seen once, and the ten largest hold under 4.5%. Sequencing used peripheral blood. All receptors come from a woman aged 40 to 50 with active or convalescent COVID-19.

This clone is medium-sized. The chain combines TRBV2 with TRBJ1-2, with 9 bases fitting TRBD1. CDR1 and CDR2 from the germline V gene are SNHLY and FYNNEI. V lost 6 bases to trimming and J lost 6 bases; unmatched junction nucleotides: 5. This CDR3 has 13 amino acids. The CDR3 region has the DNA TGTGCCAGCAGGGCAGGGACAGGGCATGGCTACACCTTC. Its translation is CASRAGTGHGYTF.

This sequence joins TRBV2 and TRBJ1-6; no firm D call. Trimming removed 3 bases at V and 0 bases at J, with 18 bases between. CDR1 and CDR2 from the germline V gene are SNHLY and FYNNEI. CDR3 length equals 19 residues. CDR3 DNA sequence: TGTGCCAGCAGTGAGGAAAGAACGCTAGACGGCTCCTATAATTCACCCCTCCACTTT. Translating it yields CASSEERTLDGSYNSPLHF.

The rearrangement joins TRBV5-1 to TRBJ2-7; D may be TRBD1 (7 bases). This CDR3 region has 12 residues. V was pared by 7 bases and J by 2 bases, with 10 bases between. The V gene's germline CDR1 is SGHRS and CDR2 YFSETQ. CDR3 DNA sequence: TGCGCCAGCGCGGGACAGACCTACGAGCAGTACTTC. Translation: CASAGQTYEQYF.

This sequence joins TRBV5-1 and TRBJ2-5; D may be TRBD2 (5 bases). Trimming removed 3 bases at V and 9 bases at J, with 18 bases between. CDR1 is SGHRS and CDR2 is YFSETQ in the germline V gene. The CDR3 sequence is 14 residues long. The CDR3 protein is CASSSSQRYWAQYF. The CDR3 nucleotides are TGCGCCAGCAGCTCCTCTCAGCGGTATTGGGCCCAGTACTTC.

This clone was counted once. The chain has TRBV7-3 and TRBJ2-3, with D perhaps matching TRBD2 (5 bases). Germline assignment: CDR1 SGHTA and CDR2 FQGTGA. Trimming took off 0 bases at V and 4 bases at J, with 8 bases between the two ends. The CDR3 is 14 residues long. The CDR3 sequence: CASSLTTTADTQYF. Written as DNA, the CDR3 is TGTGCCAGCAGCTTAACGACTACTGCAGATACGCAGTATTTT.

The V gene is TRBV28, the J gene TRBJ1-1; no definite D call. There are 12 residues in the CDR3. Germline values: CDR1 MDHEN, CDR2 SYDVKM. The V end was cut by 5 bases, the J end by 5 bases, with 9 bases between. CDR3 in DNA: TGTGCCAGCAGTCCCGGGATTACTGAAGCTTTCTTT. Its protein product is CASSPGITEAFF.

The chain is built from TRBV5-1 and TRBJ1-6, with 9 bases identical to TRBD1. Per germline, CDR1 SGHRS and CDR2 YFSETQ. The CDR3 length is 15 residues. Trimming removed 4 bases from V and 5 bases from J; junction bases left unmatched: 4. The CDR3 here is CASSQGQGNNSPLHF. CDR3 DNA sequence: TGCGCCAGCAGCCAAGGACAGGGGAATAATTCACCCCTCCACTTT.

The V and J genes are TRBV7-9 and TRBJ1-1; no reliable D call. The germline V and J ends were trimmed by 5 bases and 11 bases, with 12 bases remaining between them. This CDR3 comprises 11 residues. CDR1 SEHNR and CDR2 FQNEAQ come from the germline V gene (reference sequence). CDR3 residues: CASSPLSSAFF. The CDR3 nucleotides are TGTGCCAGCAGCCCCCTGAGCTCGGCTTTCTTT.

In its sample, this clone was seen once. This sequence may be a read error, since a much larger clone differs from it by one base. V is TRBV3-1 (or the pseudogene TRBV3-2) and J is TRBJ1-2, with D unclear. The V end was cut by 5 bases, the J end by 0 bases, with 7 bases between. Germline V gives CDR1 LGHDT, CDR2 YNNKEL (reference sequence). This CDR3 has 13 amino acids. In DNA form, the CDR3 reads TGTGCCAGCAGCGAAGGAGCTAACTATGGCTACACCTTC. Protein: CASSEGANYGYTF.

The rearrangement uses TRBV7-5 and TRBJ2-2; the table's D call of TRBD2 was not tested on the DNA. TRBV7-5 is reported as a pseudogene. This CDR3 region has 16 residues. The CDR3 is CVRSALTTGGPGELFF. For the CDR3, the DNA is TGTGTCAGAAGCGCACTTACCACGGGGGGGCCCGGGGAGCTGTTTTTT.

The rearrangement joins TRBV9 to TRBJ1-3, with 11 nucleotides matching TRBD1. V trimming: 0 bases; J trimming: 2 bases; junction bases outside the gene matches: 4. CDR3 length: 17 amino acids. Per the germline V gene, CDR1 is SGDLS and CDR2 is YYNGEE. As DNA, the CDR3 is TGTGCCAGCAGCGTAGACGGACAGGGGGCGCCTGGAAACACCATATATTTT. Its translation: CASSVDGQGAPGNTIYF.

The chain employs TRBV9 and TRBJ1-2, with 8 bases identical to TRBD1. Losses at the gene ends were 0 bases for V and 1 base for J; bases not matched to a gene: 5. Germline V gene data show CDR1 as SGDLS and CDR2 as YYNGEE. The CDR3 has 16 residues. The CDR3 coding sequence is TGTGCCAGCAGCGTAGACCCAGGGGGCGGTAACTATGGCTACACCTTC. Protein product: CASSVDPGGGNYGYTF.

This chain connects TRBV4-1 to TRBJ2-2; the D gene is possibly TRBD2 (6 bases). The CDR3 length is 17 residues. Looked up from germline, CDR1 is MGHRA and CDR2 is YSYEKL. Trimming took off 4 bases at V and 1 base at J, with 16 bases between the two ends. The CDR3 DNA follows: TGCGCCAGCAGCCCCGGAGGGCGAGACCGGAACACCGGGGAGCTGTTTTTT. Its translation is CASSPGGRDRNTGELFF.

This clone was detected only a few times. The DNA for the CDR3 is TGTGCCAGCAGTGAAAAGAGGGCTGAAGCTTTCTTT. Translating it yields CASSEKRAEAFF. The rearrangement joins TRBV2 to TRBJ1-1; D unclear. V shed 2 bases and J shed 6 bases, with 7 bases lying between them. Germline V gene data show CDR1 as SNHLY and CDR2 as FYNNEI. This CDR3 has 12 amino acids.

The V call is TRBV30, the J call TRBJ1-2; 11 bases agree with TRBD1. CDR1 and CDR2 (germline): GTSNPN, SVGIG (reference sequence). Germline trimming cut 8 bases from V and 4 bases from J; bases unmatched to any gene: 6. The CDR3 is 13 amino acids. This CDR3 is CARDRGAGYGYTF. CDR3 coding DNA: TGTGCCAGGGACAGGGGGGCGGGCTATGGCTACACCTTC. The whole variable domain, remainder taken from reference TRBV30 and TRBJ1-2, is SQTIHQWPATLVQPVGSPLSLECTVEGTSNPNLYWYRQAAGRGLQLLFYSVGIGQISSEVPQNLSASRPQDRQFILSSKKLLLSDSGFYLCARDRGAGYGYTFGSGTRLTVV.

The rearrangement uses TRBV4-1 and TRBJ1-6; tentatively, D is TRBD1 (6 bases). This CDR3 comprises 16 residues. With 8 bases removed from V and 7 bases from J, the gap between germline ends came to 21 bases. Germline V gives CDR1 MGHRA, CDR2 YSYEKL. CDR3 sequence reads: CASSWGLRAENSPLHF. The CDR3, as DNA: TGCGCCAGCTCTTGGGGGCTTCGGGCCGAGAATTCACCCCTCCACTTT.